This T cell receptor beta chain originates from a study of early T cells in non-severe SARS-CoV-2 infection. Turning to the study itself: Sequenced bulk RNA came from whole blood that was unsorted, and chains were unpaired. Regarding the study as a whole: Comparison of clonotypes with VDJdb favored anti-spike CD8 responses while missing private and CD4 specificities.

A word on this clonotype: Antigen unknown.

Individual cDNA molecules were tagged with unique molecular identifiers, the study reported. One entry per CDR3 protein, called by TCRdb with MiXCR from the 5' RACE reads. The table shows about 52,000 distinct CDR3 sequences, with 8% occurring only once. Deletions cut 5 bases from V and 2 bases from J, with 13 bases between. The CDR3 covers 15 residues. CDR1 is SNHLY, CDR2 FYNNEI, per germline. This sequence joins TRBV2 and TRBJ1-5; a possible D gene is TRBD1 (6 bases). This clonotype was sampled from an adult who was a healthcare worker with PCR-confirmed SARS-CoV-2 infection or an uninfected control (not recorded which). The sample taken for sequencing was whole blood. In DNA, the CDR3 is TGTGCCAGCAGTTCCGAGACAGGAGGCAATCAGCCCCAGCATTTT. Protein: CASSSETGGNQPQHF.